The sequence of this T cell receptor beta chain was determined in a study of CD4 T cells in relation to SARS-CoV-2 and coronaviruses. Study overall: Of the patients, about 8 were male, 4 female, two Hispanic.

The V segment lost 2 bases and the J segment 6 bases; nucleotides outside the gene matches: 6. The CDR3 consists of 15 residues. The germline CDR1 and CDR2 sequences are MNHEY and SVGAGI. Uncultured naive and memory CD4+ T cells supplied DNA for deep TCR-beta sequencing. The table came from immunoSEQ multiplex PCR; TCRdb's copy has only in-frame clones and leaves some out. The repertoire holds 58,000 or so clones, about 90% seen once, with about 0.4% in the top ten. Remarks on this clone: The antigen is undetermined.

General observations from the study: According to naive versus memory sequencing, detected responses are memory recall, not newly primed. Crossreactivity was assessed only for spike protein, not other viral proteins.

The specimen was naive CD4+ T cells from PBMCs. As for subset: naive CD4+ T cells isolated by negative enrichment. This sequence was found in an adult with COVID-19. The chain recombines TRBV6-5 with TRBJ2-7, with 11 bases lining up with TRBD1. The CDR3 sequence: CASSYGTGGFLEQYF. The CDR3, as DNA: TGTGCCAGCAGTTACGGGACAGGGGGGTTCCTCGAGCAGTACTTC.